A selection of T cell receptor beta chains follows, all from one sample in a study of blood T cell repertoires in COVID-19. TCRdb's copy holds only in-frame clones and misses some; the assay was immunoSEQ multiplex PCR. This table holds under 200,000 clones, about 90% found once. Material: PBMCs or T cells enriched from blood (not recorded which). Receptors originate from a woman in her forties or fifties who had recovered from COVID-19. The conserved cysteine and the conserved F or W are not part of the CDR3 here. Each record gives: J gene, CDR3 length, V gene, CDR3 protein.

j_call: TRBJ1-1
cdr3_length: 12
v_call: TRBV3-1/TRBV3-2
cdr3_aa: ASSLRSPDTEAF

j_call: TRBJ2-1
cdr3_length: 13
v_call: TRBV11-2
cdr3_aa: ASSQDRGSSNEQF

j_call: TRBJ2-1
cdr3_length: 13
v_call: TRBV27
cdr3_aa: ASSFEGGSYNEQF

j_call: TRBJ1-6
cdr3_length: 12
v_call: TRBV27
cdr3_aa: ASSRDRDNSPLH

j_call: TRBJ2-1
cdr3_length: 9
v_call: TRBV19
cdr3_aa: ATGVTNEQF

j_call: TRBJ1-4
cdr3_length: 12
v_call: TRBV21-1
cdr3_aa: ASSKGQLNEKLF

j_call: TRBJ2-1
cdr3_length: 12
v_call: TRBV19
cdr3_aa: ASSMAPFLTEQF

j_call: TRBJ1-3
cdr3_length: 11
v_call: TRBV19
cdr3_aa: ASNQGAGNTIY

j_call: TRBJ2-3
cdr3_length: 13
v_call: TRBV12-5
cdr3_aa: ASATGSLSTDTQY

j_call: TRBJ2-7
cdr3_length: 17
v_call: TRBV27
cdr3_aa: ASSLSGLAGEIWSYEQY

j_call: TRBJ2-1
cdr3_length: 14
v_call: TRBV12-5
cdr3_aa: ASGLATGYRDNEQF

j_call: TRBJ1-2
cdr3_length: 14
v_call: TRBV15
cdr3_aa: ATSRGSTGGSNGYT

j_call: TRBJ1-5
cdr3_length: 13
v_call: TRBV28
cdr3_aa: ASRLHGQGSQPQH

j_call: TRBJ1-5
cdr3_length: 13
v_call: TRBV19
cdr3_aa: ASSAWTGTNQPQH

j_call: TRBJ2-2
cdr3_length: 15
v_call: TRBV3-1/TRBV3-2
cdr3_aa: ASSPPLPGTNTGELF

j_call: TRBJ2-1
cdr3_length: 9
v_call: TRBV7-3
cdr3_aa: ASSFGNEQF

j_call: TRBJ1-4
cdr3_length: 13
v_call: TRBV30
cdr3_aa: AWSVRRSRGEKLF

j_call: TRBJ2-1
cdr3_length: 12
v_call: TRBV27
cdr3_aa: ASSRRDRALGQF